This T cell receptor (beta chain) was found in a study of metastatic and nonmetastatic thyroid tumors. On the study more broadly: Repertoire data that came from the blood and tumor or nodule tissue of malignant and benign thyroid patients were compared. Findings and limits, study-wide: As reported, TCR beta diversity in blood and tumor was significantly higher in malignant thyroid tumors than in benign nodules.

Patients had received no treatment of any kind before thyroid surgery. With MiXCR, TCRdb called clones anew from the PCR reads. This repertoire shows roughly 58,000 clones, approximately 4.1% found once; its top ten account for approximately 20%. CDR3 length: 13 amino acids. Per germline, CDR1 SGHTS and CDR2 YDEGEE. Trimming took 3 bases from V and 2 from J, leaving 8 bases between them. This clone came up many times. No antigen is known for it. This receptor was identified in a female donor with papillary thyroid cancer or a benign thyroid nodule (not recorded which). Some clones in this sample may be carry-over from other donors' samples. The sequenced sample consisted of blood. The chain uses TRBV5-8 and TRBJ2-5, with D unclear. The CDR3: CASSSSWQETQYF. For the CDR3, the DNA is TGTGCCAGCAGCTCTTCTTGGCAAGAGACCCAGTACTTC.